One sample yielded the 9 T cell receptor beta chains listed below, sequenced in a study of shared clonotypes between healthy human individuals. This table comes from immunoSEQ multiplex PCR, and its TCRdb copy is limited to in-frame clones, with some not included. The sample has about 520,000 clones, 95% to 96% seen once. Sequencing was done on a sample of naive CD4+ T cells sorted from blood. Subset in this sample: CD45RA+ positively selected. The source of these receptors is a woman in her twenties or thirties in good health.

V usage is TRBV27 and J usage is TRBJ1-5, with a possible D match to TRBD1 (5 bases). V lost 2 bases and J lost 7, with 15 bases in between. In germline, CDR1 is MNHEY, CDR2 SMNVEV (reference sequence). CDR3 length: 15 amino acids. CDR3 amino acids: CASSLGSRVGQPQHF. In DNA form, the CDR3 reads TGTGCCAGCAGTTTAGGGAGCAGGGTCGGGCAGCCCCAGCATTTT.

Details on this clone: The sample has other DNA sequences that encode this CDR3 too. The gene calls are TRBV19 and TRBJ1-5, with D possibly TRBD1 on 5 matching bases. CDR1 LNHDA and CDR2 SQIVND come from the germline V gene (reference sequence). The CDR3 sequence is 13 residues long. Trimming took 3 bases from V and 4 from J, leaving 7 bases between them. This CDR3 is CASSIGGNQPQHF. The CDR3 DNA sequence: TGTGCCAGTAGTATCGGGGGTAATCAGCCCCAGCATTTT.

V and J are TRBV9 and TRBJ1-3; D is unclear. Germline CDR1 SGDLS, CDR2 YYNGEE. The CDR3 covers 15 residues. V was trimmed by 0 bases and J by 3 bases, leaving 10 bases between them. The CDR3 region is CASSVAVGFGNTIYF. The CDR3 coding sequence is TGTGCCAGCAGCGTAGCCGTGGGTTTTGGAAACACCATATATTTT. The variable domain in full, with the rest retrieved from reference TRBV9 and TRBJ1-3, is DSGVTQTPKHLITATGQRVTLRCSPRSGDLSVYWYQQSLDQGLQFLIQYYNGEERAKGNILERFSAQQFPDLHSELNLSSLELGDSALYFCASSVAVGFGNTIYFGEGSWLTVV.

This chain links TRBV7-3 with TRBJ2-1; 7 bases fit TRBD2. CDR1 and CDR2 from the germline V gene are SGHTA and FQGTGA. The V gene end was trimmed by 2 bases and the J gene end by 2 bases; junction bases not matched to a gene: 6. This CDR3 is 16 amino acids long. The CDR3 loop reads CASSLLGGSTYNEQFF. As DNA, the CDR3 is TGTGCCAGCAGCTTATTAGGCGGGAGTACCTACAATGAGCAGTTCTTC.

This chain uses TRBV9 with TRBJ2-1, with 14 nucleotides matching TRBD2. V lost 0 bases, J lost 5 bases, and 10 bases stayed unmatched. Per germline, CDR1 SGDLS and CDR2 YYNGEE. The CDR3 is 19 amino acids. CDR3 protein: CASSVAPPGLAGADNEQFF. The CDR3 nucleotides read TGTGCCAGCAGCGTAGCTCCCCCGGGACTAGCGGGAGCCGACAATGAGCAGTTCTTC.

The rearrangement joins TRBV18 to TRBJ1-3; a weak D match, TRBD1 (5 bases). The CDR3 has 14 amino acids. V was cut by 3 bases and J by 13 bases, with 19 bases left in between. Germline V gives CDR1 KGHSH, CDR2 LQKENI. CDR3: CASSPTGTQDPIYF. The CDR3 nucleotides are TGTGCCAGCTCACCGACCGGGACCCAAGACCCTATATATTTT.

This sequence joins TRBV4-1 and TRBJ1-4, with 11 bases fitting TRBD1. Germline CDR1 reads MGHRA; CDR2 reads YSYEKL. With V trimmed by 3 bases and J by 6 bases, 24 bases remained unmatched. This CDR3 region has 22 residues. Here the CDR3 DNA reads TGCGCCAGCAGCCATCCCCTCGGGAGCCGGGACAGGGGGAGAAGGGTTTATGAAAAACTGTTTTTT. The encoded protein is CASSHPLGSRDRGRRVYEKLFF.

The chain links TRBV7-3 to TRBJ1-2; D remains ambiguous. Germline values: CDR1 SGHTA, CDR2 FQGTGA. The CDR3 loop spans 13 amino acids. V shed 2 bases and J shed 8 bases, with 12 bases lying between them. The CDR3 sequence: CASSLEGLGGYTF. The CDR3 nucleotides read TGTGCCAGCAGCTTAGAAGGACTGGGCGGCTACACCTTC. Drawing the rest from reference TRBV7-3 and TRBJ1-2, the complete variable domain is GAGVSQTPSNKVTEKGKYVELRCDPISGHTALYWYRQSLGQGPEFLIYFQGTGAADDSGLPNDRFFAVRPEGSVSTLKIQRTERGDSAVYLCASSLEGLGGYTFGSGTRLTVV.

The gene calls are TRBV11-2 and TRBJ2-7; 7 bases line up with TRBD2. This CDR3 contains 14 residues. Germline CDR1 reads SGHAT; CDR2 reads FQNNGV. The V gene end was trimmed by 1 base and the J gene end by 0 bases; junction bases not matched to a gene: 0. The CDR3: CASSLGDYSYEQYF. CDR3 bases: TGTGCCAGCAGCTTAGGGGACTACTCCTACGAGCAGTACTTC.